This T cell receptor (beta chain) was sequenced during a study of blood T cell repertoires in COVID-19 (dated by TCRdb to 2019 to 2021). Study-wide context: Samples covering the acute and convalescent phases of COVID-19 were provided by collaborators in the United States, Italy and Spain. The prospective study material was composed of cDNA or gDNA derived from T cells, B-cell-depleted T cells, or PBMCs. The dataset comprised deeply sampled blood TCRbeta repertoires from subjects exposed to, actively infected with, or recovered from COVID-19. The repertoires were released in a freely available public database intended as a resource for research on the immune response to SARS-CoV-2. Samples were obtained from the ongoing ImmuneRACE study (first 160 participants) and from 1,254 subjects provided by 6 global collaborators. Nearly every sample came with metadata listing a de-identified subject ID, COVID-19 status, age in years and sex. Where available, HLA class I and class II types were taken from metadata supplied by the sample provider and were not determined by assay-based typing.

The full study reports these points: The quantity of clinical and demographic metadata differed by source and by participant and was supplied without curation.

At one collaborating source in Seattle, patients were enrolled during active infection and were followed longitudinally through the course of disease. Each collaborating institution followed its own protocols to collect whole blood in K2EDTA tubes. For TCRbeta analysis, collaborators shipped samples as frozen whole blood, isolated PBMCs, or DNA extracted from either of those sample types. Compared with germline, V lacks 6 bases and J lacks 1 base; bases without a gene match: 3. Reading the germline V gene (reference sequence) gives CDR1 MNHEY and CDR2 SMNVEV. Taken from cysteine to phenylalanine, the CDR3 has 14 residues. The DNA shown is the 42-base CDR3, in frame from base 1. The immunoSEQ Assay, a bias-controlled multiplex PCR, was used to amplify TCRbeta CDR3 regions from genomic DNA. The authors' pipeline ran thus. Within the assay, amplification of reference gene primers was used to estimate how many nucleated cells each sample contained. To quantify the absolute abundance of each unique TCRbeta CDR3 rearrangement, sequence reads were collapsed and filtered. For each sample, productive Simpson clonality was calculated by taking the square root of Simpson's diversity index across productive rearrangements. In TCRdb, the immuneACCESS table is reduced to in-frame sequences with V and J assigned. These tables do not hold every clone; where another copy was compared, an unresolved V gene accounts for under half, and the others remain unexplained. The DNA was the basis for D and trimming; V, J and clone size are from that table. This sample has 150,000 to 200,000 clones in its table, and approximately 91% of those were observed once. The ten largest make up approximately 5% of the sample.

Points on this clone: The specificity of this receptor is unknown. Per-nucleotide qualities are absent, and no much larger clonotype sits a single base away.

This TCR was recovered from a man aged 18-30 years with COVID-19, enrolled during active disease. The chain couples TRBV27 to TRBJ1-5; 7 bases in between match TRBD1. Sequenced: peripheral blood. The CDR3 region reads CASRRQGSNQPQHF. Read as DNA, the sequence is TGTGCCAGCAGGCGACAGGGAAGCAATCAGCCCCAGCATTTT.